Listed here are 24 T cell receptor beta chains from one sample, sequenced in a study of beta chain features in type 1 diabetes. What was sequenced were expressed TCRB transcripts, since all of the isolated RNA had been reverse transcribed. Clones were sequenced by immunoSEQ multiplex PCR, and TCRdb holds only the in-frame ones, with some missing. The table shows 60,000 or so clones, with 59% occurring only once. The specimen sequenced was Tregs from blood. These receptors originate from a woman aged 18-29 years in good health.

The chain uses TRBV4-3 and TRBJ2-3; TRBD2 aligns across 10 bases. The CDR3 loop spans 17 amino acids. V trimming: 0 bases; J trimming: 2 bases; junction bases outside the gene matches: 5. Germline CDR1 LGHNA, CDR2 YSLEER. The CDR3 region is CASSQEGSGGSTDTQYF. The CDR3 nucleotides are TGCGCCAGCAGCCAAGAGGGTAGCGGGGGGTCCACAGATACGCAGTATTTT.

The genes are TRBV6-6 and TRBJ1-1, with a tentative D call TRBD1 (6 bases). The CDR3 is made up of 15 amino acids. Germline V gene data show CDR1 as MNHNY and CDR2 as SVGAGI (reference sequence). V lost 4 bases and J lost 7, with 19 bases in between. The CDR3 DNA follows: TGTGCCAGCAGTTCGATGGGGCAGGGGTGGATTGAAGCTTTCTTT. This translates into CASSSMGQGWIEAFF.

This sequence joins TRBV6-1 and TRBJ1-5; no reliable D call. V gave up 0 bases and J gave up 6 bases, with 12 bases separating them. This CDR3 region has 15 residues. Germline assignment: CDR1 MNHNS and CDR2 SASEGT. CDR3: CASSEALVLGQPQHF. In DNA form, the CDR3 reads TGTGCCAGCAGTGAAGCGTTGGTTCTAGGTCAGCCCCAGCATTTT.

The chain couples TRBV19 to TRBJ2-7; TRBD2 matches 7 bases. The V and J ends lost 3 bases and 3 bases, in that order; junction bases with no gene match: 11. Germline CDR1 LNHDA, CDR2 SQIVND (reference sequence). The CDR3 sequence is 16 residues long. CDR3 DNA sequence: TGTGCCAGTAGTATCTGGTTTAGCGGGCATCACTACGAGCAGTACTTC. Encoded protein: CASSIWFSGHHYEQYF.

A note on this clone: At one of its ends the junction is not consistent with the germline gene, which may arise from a read error. The V call is TRBV29-1, the J call TRBJ2-3; TRBD2 might be the D (5 bases). Germline loops: CDR1 SQVTM, CDR2 ANQGSEA. The CDR3 loop spans 13 amino acids. CDR3 bases: TGCAGCATTGAGGGCGGGTACACAGATACGCAGTATTTT. Translating gives CSIEGGYTDTQYF.

This clone was detected only a few times. The V call is TRBV7-8, the J call TRBJ2-3; D is uncertain. The CDR3 length is 13 residues. CDR1 and CDR2 (germline): SGHVS, FQNEAQ. Trimming took off 1 base at V and 2 bases at J, with 4 bases between the two ends. The CDR3 spells CASSLVLTDTQYF. The DNA of the CDR3 is TGTGCCAGCAGCTTAGTTCTCACAGATACGCAGTATTTT.

This clone was picked up a small number of times. The gene calls are TRBV9 and TRBJ2-3; D is unresolved. V lost 2 bases and J 6 bases, leaving 7 bases between the germline ends. This CDR3 region has 12 residues. Germline CDR1 and CDR2: SGDLS and YYNGEE. As DNA, the CDR3 is TGTGCCAGCAGCGTCTCTACGGATACGCAGTATTTT. Encoded protein: CASSVSTDTQYF.

This clone appeared a few times. The V call is TRBV7-2, the J call TRBJ1-1; TRBD1 aligns across 7 bases. CDR3 length: 14 amino acids. J lost 4 bases, V lost 5 bases, and 7 bases had no gene match. The germline CDR1 and CDR2 sequences are SGHTA and FQGNSA. This CDR3 is CASSRTGVATEAFF. DNA of the CDR3: TGTGCCAGCAGCCGTACAGGGGTTGCCACTGAAGCTTTCTTT.

The chain links TRBV5-1 to TRBJ2-5, with D possibly matching TRBD2 (6 bases). The germline CDR1 and CDR2 sequences are SGHRS and YFSETQ. The V end lost 0 bases, the J end lost 3 bases, and 12 bases lay between the germline ends. The CDR3 is made up of 15 amino acids. The CDR3 DNA sequence: TGCGCCAGCAGCTTGGGGGCGGGAACGGAAGAGACCCAGTACTTC. This gives the protein CASSLGAGTEETQYF.

As DNA, the CDR3 is TGTGCCTGGAGCAAACTAGCGGGGAGCACAGATACGCAGTATTTT. Its protein product is CAWSKLAGSTDTQYF. The gene calls are TRBV30 and TRBJ2-3, with 10 bases fitting TRBD2. The CDR3 loop spans 15 amino acids. The J segment lost 0 bases and the V segment lost 3 bases, leaving 3 bases of the junction unmatched. In germline, CDR1 is GTSNPN, CDR2 SVGIG (reference sequence).

The J gene is TRBJ2-5, the V gene TRBV2; D is perhaps TRBD1 (6 bases). Looked up from germline, CDR1 is SNHLY and CDR2 is FYNNEI. The CDR3 covers 13 residues. V was trimmed by 7 bases and J by 7 bases, leaving 16 bases between them. The CDR3 coding sequence is TGTGCCAGCATCGTGGGGGCCTTGGGGACCCAGTACTTC. Its protein product is CASIVGALGTQYF.

The chain joins TRBV5-1 to TRBJ2-5; 7 bases are shared with TRBD2. Germline V CDR1 and CDR2: SGHRS, YFSETQ. The V gene end was trimmed by 1 base and the J gene end by 1 base; junction bases not matched to a gene: 7. This CDR3 is 16 amino acids long. CDR3 amino acids: CASSLRELAAQETQYF. The CDR3 DNA reads as TGCGCCAGCAGCTTGAGGGAGCTAGCGGCCCAAGAGACCCAGTACTTC.

The chain employs TRBV6-5 and TRBJ2-3; 14 bases match TRBD2. The CDR3 runs 15 residues. CDR1 MNHEY and CDR2 SVGAGI come from the germline V gene. The junction had 5 bases not matched to a gene; V was cut back by 6 bases and J by 6 bases. The CDR3 bases are TGTGCCAGCAGCCAGACTAGCGGGAGGGGGGATACGCAGTATTTT. Its protein product is CASSQTSGRGDTQYF.

This clone was counted a single time. The rearrangement links TRBV19 to TRBJ2-1; 9 bases agree with TRBD2. Germline CDR1 LNHDA, CDR2 SQIVND (reference sequence). Losses at the gene ends were 7 bases for V and 4 bases for J; bases not matched to a gene: 11. The CDR3 runs to 16 residues. DNA of the CDR3: TGTGCCAGTACAATCAGACCGGGACTAGCATACAATGAGCAGTTCTTC. This gives the protein CASTIRPGLAYNEQFF.

DNA for the CDR3: TGTGCCAGCAGTCCGGACAGGGTAGGCGAGCAGTACTTC. Protein product: CASSPDRVGEQYF. This chain connects TRBV7-9 to TRBJ2-7; TRBD1 matches at 8 bases. Germline V gene sequence: CDR1 SEHNR, CDR2 FQNEAQ (reference sequence). The CDR3 sequence is 13 residues long. The V gene end was trimmed by 6 bases and the J gene end by 6 bases; junction bases not matched to a gene: 7.

This chain connects TRBV18 to TRBJ1-5, with TRBD1 matching over 8 bases. V shed 2 bases, J shed 6 bases, and the junction held 3 bases outside the gene matches. Germline CDR1 KGHSH, CDR2 LQKENI. CDR3 size: 14 residues. CDR3: CASSPGQGGQPQHF. The CDR3 DNA sequence: TGTGCCAGCTCACCAGGACAGGGAGGTCAGCCCCAGCATTTT.

V is TRBV6-1 and J is TRBJ2-7; D may be TRBD2 (6 bases). The germline V gene encodes CDR1 MNHNS and CDR2 SASEGT. The length of the CDR3 is 15 residues. Trimming took off 8 bases at V and 2 bases at J, with 19 bases between the two ends. This CDR3 reads CASFPSRAGTYEQYF. In DNA form, the CDR3 reads TGTGCCAGCTTTCCATCCAGGGCGGGGACCTACGAGCAGTACTTC.

V and J are TRBV11-3 and TRBJ2-1, with 7 bases lining up with TRBD2. The CDR3 has 15 amino acids. Germline trimming cut 0 bases from V and 9 bases from J; bases unmatched to any gene: 8. Germline CDR1 and CDR2: SGHNT and YENEEA. The CDR3: CASSLDRAGVSEQFF. In nucleotides, the CDR3 is TGTGCCAGCAGCTTAGATCGGGCGGGAGTGAGTGAGCAGTTCTTC.

The V gene is TRBV7-9, the J gene TRBJ2-7; 7 bases match TRBD1. This CDR3 is built from 14 residues. Germline V gives CDR1 SEHNR, CDR2 FQNEAQ (reference sequence). Trimming at V came to 2 bases and at J to 6 bases, leaving 7 bases not matched to a gene. In DNA form, the CDR3 reads TGTGCCAGCAGCTTATTAGGACAGGATGGCGAGCAGTACTTC. This translates into CASSLLGQDGEQYF.

This rearrangement joins TRBV11-1 to TRBJ2-7, with a possible D match to TRBD1 (5 bases). Trimming took off 0 bases at V and 0 bases at J, with 9 bases between the two ends. Germline lookup yields CDR1 SGHAT and CDR2 FQDESV (reference sequence). The CDR3 runs 15 residues. The CDR3 DNA reads TGTGCCAGCAGCTTAGCACCCGACAGCTCCTACGAGCAGTACTTC. Encoded protein: CASSLAPDSSYEQYF. Full variable domain (remainder filled in from reference TRBV11-1 and TRBJ2-7): EAEVAQSPRYKITEKSQAVAFWCDPISGHATLYWYRQILGQGPELLVQFQDESVVDDSQLPKDRFSAERLKGVDSTLKIQPAELGDSAMYLCASSLAPDSSYEQYFGPGTRLTVT.

J is TRBJ2-1 and V is TRBV5-1; 11 bases fit TRBD1. V gave up 0 bases and J gave up 6 bases; unmatched junction bases: 5. Germline CDR1 is SGHRS and CDR2 is YFSETQ. The length of the CDR3 is 16 residues. CDR3 nucleotides: TGCGCCAGCAGCTTGGCCGGGACAGGGGGTCGCAATGAGCAGTTCTTC. The encoded protein is CASSLAGTGGRNEQFF.

This chain uses TRBV29-1 with TRBJ2-5; perhaps TRBD1 as D (6 bases). Trimming took 8 bases from V and 8 from J, leaving 24 bases between them. The V gene's germline CDR1 is SQVTM and CDR2 ANQGSEA. The CDR3 covers 14 residues. Written as DNA, the CDR3 is TGCAGCTCTAGGCTCCGGGACACTTTTCCAACCCAGTACTTC. Translation: CSSRLRDTFPTQYF.

The chain employs TRBV5-1 and TRBJ2-4, with D tentatively TRBD1 (5 bases). This CDR3 is built from 13 residues. V lost 0 bases and J lost 8, with 9 bases in between. The germline gives CDR1 SGHRS, CDR2 YFSETQ. CDR3 nucleotides: TGCGCCAGCAGCTTGGGGCAGGGCTACATTCAGTACTTC. Its translation: CASSLGQGYIQYF. Looking up the rest from reference TRBV5-1 and TRBJ2-4 gives the full variable domain: KAGVTQTPRYLIKTRGQQVTLSCSPISGHRSVSWYQQTPGQGLQFLFEYFSETQRNKGNFPGRFSGRQFSNSRSEMNVSTLELGDSALYLCASSLGQGYIQYFGAGTRLSVL.

The V call is TRBV29-1, the J call TRBJ2-1, with unresolved D. Looked up from germline, CDR1 is SQVTM and CDR2 is ANQGSEA. This CDR3 region has 15 residues. Trimming pared 4 bases from V and 3 bases from J, leaving 16 bases between. CDR3 coding DNA: TGCAGCGTTGTTAGGTCTCTGGCGGTCTACAATGAGCAGTTCTTC. This codes for CSVVRSLAVYNEQFF.